This T cell receptor (beta chain) was found in a study of beta chain features in type 1 diabetes. CDR1 is SGHTA and CDR2 is FQGNSA in the germline V gene. The V gene end was trimmed by 5 bases and the J gene end by 1 base; junction bases not matched to a gene: 5. CDR3 size: 15 residues. Findings of the study overall: Within each of all four CD4+ subsets, Type 1 diabetes patients had TCRB CDR3s that were moderately but significantly shorter.

Of the isolated RNA, all was reverse transcribed, and so the sequenced material was expressed TCRB transcripts. Data came from immunoSEQ multiplex PCR; TCRdb stores just in-frame clones and leaves some out. The profile shows about 270,000 clones, 13% to 15% of them singletons. It was via CD45RO/CCR7/CD25/CD127/CD95/CD27 that CD4+ naive, central memory, regulatory and stem cell-like memory cells were sorted. This clone has a handful of counts. What it binds is not known. The sample taken for sequencing was naive CD4+ T cells from blood. This sequence joins TRBV7-2 and TRBJ2-7; 10 bases are a match to TRBD2. This TCR was recovered from a man between 25 and 39 years old with type 1 diabetes. As DNA, the CDR3 is TGTGCCAGCAGCCTCACTAGCGGGGAATCCTACGAGCAGTACTTC. This encodes CASSLTSGESYEQYF.